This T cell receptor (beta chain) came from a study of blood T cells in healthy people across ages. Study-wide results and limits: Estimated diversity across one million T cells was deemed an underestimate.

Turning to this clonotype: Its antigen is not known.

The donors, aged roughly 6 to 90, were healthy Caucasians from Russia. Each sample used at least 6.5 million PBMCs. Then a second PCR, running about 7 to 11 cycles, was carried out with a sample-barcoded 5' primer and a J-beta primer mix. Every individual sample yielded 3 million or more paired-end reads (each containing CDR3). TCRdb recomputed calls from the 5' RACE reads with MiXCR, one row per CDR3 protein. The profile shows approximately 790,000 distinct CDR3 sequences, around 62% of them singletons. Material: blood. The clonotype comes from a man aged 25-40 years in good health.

The CDR3 DNA follows: TGTGCCAGGGGGAGGGACGGAGTGAACACTGAAGCTTTCTTT. It is translated as CARGRDGVNTEAFF. The V gene is TRBV2, the J gene TRBJ1-1, with a tentative D call TRBD1 (5 bases). V was pared by 9 bases and J by 0 bases, with 14 bases between. CDR1 is SNHLY and CDR2 is FYNNEI in the germline V gene. The CDR3 is made up of 14 amino acids.